Each of the 32 T cell receptor beta chains below was sequenced from the same sample in a study of cytomegalovirus exposure and HLA in healthy donors. The primer mix had 60 Vbeta and 13 Jbeta primers. The method was immunoSEQ multiplex PCR; TCRdb's version includes in-frame clones alone and lacks a portion of them. The sample has about 140,000 clones, approximately 70% seen once. The sequencing sample was made of PBMCs. These receptors were taken from a woman aged 25-40 years in good health and CMV-seronegative.

The gene calls are TRBV6-5 and TRBJ1-2; 10 bases fit TRBD1. Trimming removed 6 bases from V and 8 bases from J; junction bases left unmatched: 9. CDR1 and CDR2 (germline): MNHEY, SVGAGI. The CDR3 spans 14 residues. The CDR3 loop is CASRSGQGVHGYTF. DNA for the CDR3: TGTGCCAGCAGATCCGGACAGGGGGTACACGGCTACACCTTC.

The V and J genes are TRBV5-5 and TRBJ2-2, with a tentative D call TRBD1 (6 bases). V was pared by 4 bases and J by 7 bases, with 23 bases between. This CDR3 region has 17 residues. Germline-derived CDR1 and CDR2 are SGHKS and YYEKEE (reference sequence). CDR3 coding DNA: TGTGCCAGCAGCCCAGATGGACAGTGGGACCTGGTCGGGGAGCTGTTTTTT. This translates into CASSPDGQWDLVGELFF.

This clone has more than one count but fewer than ten. The V gene is TRBV5-1, the J gene TRBJ1-1; possible D gene TRBD1, 5 bases. The ends were cut back, 6 bases at V and 4 bases at J, with 19 bases in the middle. The CDR3 has 15 amino acids. Germline V gene lookup returns CDR1 SGHRS and CDR2 YFSETQ. This CDR3 is CASNDLGVIGTEAFF. CDR3 bases: TGCGCCAGCAACGATCTAGGGGTAATTGGCACTGAAGCTTTCTTT.

The chain couples TRBV9 to TRBJ2-1; TRBD1 matches 9 bases. The CDR3 is 15 residues long. CDR1 is SGDLS, CDR2 YYNGEE, per germline. The J segment lost 6 bases and the V segment lost 5 bases, leaving 9 bases of the junction unmatched. The CDR3 region has the DNA TGTGCCAGCAGTTCCACAGGGGGCTTCGGCAATGAGCAGTTCTTC. Translation: CASSSTGGFGNEQFF.

V gene TRBV7-9 combines with J gene TRBJ2-7, with 9 positions matching TRBD1. Losses at the gene ends were 5 bases for V and 7 bases for J; bases not matched to a gene: 6. The CDR3 is 13 amino acids. Germline V gives CDR1 SEHNR, CDR2 FQNEAQ (reference sequence). The CDR3 DNA reads TGTGCCAGCAGCACGGACAGGGGATATGAGCAGTACTTC. This codes for CASSTDRGYEQYF.

The chain recombines TRBV21-1 with TRBJ2-7; no check of the table's D call, TRBD1, against the DNA was made. TRBV21-1 is classified as a pseudogene. This CDR3 has 16 residues. As DNA, the CDR3 is TGTGCCAGCAGCAAAATTGGAGACAGACATTCTTACGAGCAGTACTTC. This sequence encodes CASSKIGDRHSYEQYF.

This chain joins TRBV5-1 and TRBJ2-2, with 8 bases fitting TRBD1. V gave up 0 bases and J gave up 7 bases; unmatched junction bases: 5. CDR1 and CDR2 from the germline V gene are SGHRS and YFSETQ. The CDR3 is 15 amino acids. The CDR3 sequence is CASSLAQGADGELFF. The CDR3 DNA reads as TGCGCCAGCAGCTTGGCCCAGGGGGCCGACGGGGAGCTGTTTTTT.

The CDR3 sequence: CASSYFGTGETQYF. In DNA form, the CDR3 reads TGTGCCAGCAGTTATTTCGGGACAGGAGAGACCCAGTACTTC. The rearrangement links TRBV6-5 to TRBJ2-5; 8 bases are shared with TRBD1. Germline V gene sequence: CDR1 MNHEY, CDR2 SVGAGI. J gave up 4 bases and V 3 bases, and 4 bases lay outside the gene matches. The CDR3 has 14 amino acids.

The rearrangement joins TRBV5-5 to TRBJ1-2, with a tentative D call TRBD1 (6 bases). The germline V and J ends were trimmed by 2 bases and 6 bases, with 11 bases remaining between them. Germline loops: CDR1 SGHKS, CDR2 YYEKEE (reference sequence). The CDR3 runs 13 residues. CDR3 protein: CASSFGPGDGYTF. The CDR3 DNA follows: TGTGCCAGCAGCTTCGGCCCAGGGGATGGCTACACCTTC.

The sample holds a few counts of this clone. This chain uses TRBV6-4 with TRBJ2-3, with 7 bases lining up with TRBD1. V shed 4 bases and J 5 bases; nucleotides not matched to a gene: 9. Germline V gives CDR1 MRHNA, CDR2 SNTAGT. The CDR3 has 15 amino acids. The CDR3 is CASSVQGRGKDTQYF. CDR3 DNA sequence: TGTGCCAGCAGTGTACAGGGGCGAGGGAAAGATACGCAGTATTTT.

CDR3 residues: CASSSPAGGLYEQYF. CDR3 coding DNA: TGTGCCAGCAGTTCACCGGCAGGGGGACTCTACGAGCAGTACTTC. The V gene is TRBV28, the J gene TRBJ2-7; D perhaps matches TRBD1 (7 bases). This CDR3 comprises 15 residues. Germline V CDR1 and CDR2: MDHEN, SYDVKM. V gave up 4 bases and J gave up 3 bases, with 16 bases separating them.

The chain employs TRBV5-5 and TRBJ2-7, with D uncertain. Trimming pared 0 bases from V and 7 bases from J, leaving 5 bases between. Germline loops: CDR1 SGHKS, CDR2 YYEKEE (reference sequence). The CDR3 contains 11 residues. The CDR3 sequence is CASSLAFEQYF. The CDR3 region has the DNA TGTGCCAGCAGCTTGGCCTTTGAGCAGTACTTC. Together with reference TRBV5-5 and TRBJ2-7, the CDR3 gives the full variable domain: DAGVTQSPTHLIKTRGQQVTLRCSPISGHKSVSWYQQVLGQGPQFIFQYYEKEERGRGNFPDRFSARQFPNYSSELNVNALLLGDSALYLCASSLAFEQYFGPGTRLTVT.

The genes are TRBV4-2 and TRBJ2-3; no reliable D call. V lost 2 bases, J lost 6 bases, and 9 bases lay in between. Germline V gene data show CDR1 as LGHNA and CDR2 as YNFKEQ. The CDR3 spans 13 residues. The CDR3 loop reads CASSQQSADTQYF. The CDR3 DNA reads as TGTGCCAGCAGCCAACAAAGCGCGGATACGCAGTATTTT.

The chain links TRBV10-3 to TRBJ2-7; 10 nucleotides agree with TRBD2. Trimming at V came to 6 bases and at J to 2 bases, leaving 4 bases not matched to a gene. The CDR3 spans 14 residues. Germline assignment: CDR1 ENHRY and CDR2 SYGVKD. The CDR3 DNA follows: TGTGCCATCAGCGGGACTAGCGAGACCTACGAGCAGTACTTC. Protein: CAISGTSETYEQYF.

The chain joins TRBV16 to TRBJ1-1; TRBD1 might be the D (6 bases). The CDR3 has 15 amino acids. Between the trimmed V and J ends, which lost 6 bases and 1 base, there was a span of 15 bases. Germline CDR1 reads KGHSY; CDR2 reads FQNENV. The CDR3 loop reads CASRRGGLPNTEAFF. CDR3 DNA sequence: TGTGCCAGCAGAAGGGGGGGATTGCCGAACACTGAAGCTTTCTTT.

V and J are TRBV5-1 and TRBJ2-6; TRBD1 agrees at 9 bases. Trimming removed 7 bases from V and 2 bases from J; junction bases left unmatched: 4. Germline CDR1 reads SGHRS; CDR2 reads YFSETQ. The CDR3 contains 15 residues. CDR3 nucleotide sequence: TGCGCCAGCGGGACAGGGCCTACTGGGGCCAACGTCCTGACTTTC. Translation: CASGTGPTGANVLTF.

The chain has TRBV6-1 and TRBJ2-2; 10 bases agree with TRBD2. V trimming: 11 bases; J trimming: 5 bases; junction bases outside the gene matches: 11. Germline CDR1 is MNHNS and CDR2 is SASEGT. This CDR3 has 15 amino acids. The DNA for the CDR3 is TGTGCCGCCGTGTTAGCGGGGGGTAAAACCGGGGAGCTGTTTTTT. Translating gives CAAVLAGGKTGELFF.

CDR3 DNA: TGTGCCATCAGACAAGGACTAGCGGGAACCAATGAGCAGTTCTTC. It specifies CAIRQGLAGTNEQFF. V usage is TRBV10-3 and J usage is TRBJ2-1; 12 bases are shared with TRBD2. CDR1 ENHRY and CDR2 SYGVKD come from the germline V gene. The trim removed 6 bases at V and 6 bases at J, leaving 6 bases unmatched. The CDR3 is 15 residues long.

This clone was detected a few times. This chain uses TRBV30 with TRBJ1-4, with TRBD1 matching over 7 bases. The length of the CDR3 is 16 residues. Trimming at V came to 2 bases and at J to 5 bases, leaving 11 bases not matched to a gene. Germline-derived CDR1 and CDR2 are GTSNPN and SVGIG (reference sequence). The CDR3 DNA is TGTGCCTGGAGTTCAAAATCCGGGACAGCGAATGAAAAACTGTTTTTT. Encoded protein: CAWSSKSGTANEKLFF. The full variable domain, in which reference TRBV30 and TRBJ1-4 provide the parts outside the CDR3, is SQTIHQWPATLVQPVGSPLSLECTVEGTSNPNLYWYRQAAGRGLQLLFYSVGIGQISSEVPQNLSASRPQDRQFILSSKKLLLSDSGFYLCAWSSKSGTANEKLFFGSGTQLSVL.

The V and J genes are TRBV2 and TRBJ1-2; no clear D gene. CDR1 SNHLY and CDR2 FYNNEI come from the germline V gene. V was trimmed by 2 bases and J by 4 bases, leaving 11 bases between them. The CDR3 has 14 amino acids. The CDR3 loop is CASSEWRGGYGYTF. The CDR3 DNA follows: TGTGCCAGCAGTGAATGGCGGGGTGGCTATGGCTACACCTTC. The whole variable domain, filled in from reference TRBV2 and TRBJ1-2, reads EPEVTQTPSHQVTQMGQEVILRCVPISNHLYFYWYRQILGQKVEFLVSFYNNEISEKSEIFDDQFSVERPDGSNFTLKIRSTKLEDSAMYFCASSEWRGGYGYTFGSGTRLTVV.

The chain combines TRBV6-5 with TRBJ1-2; 9 nucleotides agree with TRBD1. CDR3 length: 14 residues. J was trimmed by 8 bases and V by 1 base; bases with no gene match: 5. The germline V gene has CDR1 MNHEY and CDR2 SVGAGI. CDR3 amino acids: CASSYFGTGSGYTF. Here the CDR3 DNA reads TGTGCCAGCAGTTACTTTGGGACAGGGAGCGGCTACACCTTC.

The J gene is TRBJ2-6, the V gene TRBV30; maybe TRBD2 (5 bases). Per the germline V gene, CDR1 is GTSNPN and CDR2 is SVGIG (reference sequence). The CDR3 is 13 amino acids. The V end was cut by 8 bases, the J end by 0 bases, with 8 bases between. The chain's CDR3 is CARGSSGANVLTF. Here the CDR3 DNA reads TGTGCCCGTGGGAGCTCTGGGGCCAACGTCCTGACTTTC.

This clone turned up a few times. The rearrangement uses TRBV28 and TRBJ2-7; possibly TRBD2 for D (6 bases). Germline assignment: CDR1 MDHEN and CDR2 SYDVKM. V shed 6 bases and J shed 4 bases, with 19 bases lying between them. CDR3 length: 15 residues. CDR3 sequence: CASSPGGGSKYEQYF. CDR3 nucleotides: TGTGCCAGCAGCCCCGGAGGAGGGAGTAAGTACGAGCAGTACTTC.

The rearrangement joins TRBV10-3 to TRBJ2-3, with D hard to call. CDR1 is ENHRY, CDR2 SYGVKD, per germline. V lost 0 bases, J lost 6 bases, and 10 bases lay in between. This CDR3 contains 14 residues. CDR3: CAISESLAADTQYF. CDR3 bases: TGTGCCATCAGTGAGTCCCTCGCGGCGGATACGCAGTATTTT.

The V and J genes are TRBV5-1 and TRBJ2-3; 11 bases are shared with TRBD2. The CDR3 sequence is 17 residues long. Germline V lookup: CDR1 SGHRS, CDR2 YFSETQ. Losses at the gene ends were 0 bases for V and 1 base for J; bases not matched to a gene: 4. The CDR3 DNA is TGCGCCAGCAGCTTGGCGCTAGCGGGAGGTGGCACAGATACGCAGTATTTT. It encodes CASSLALAGGGTDTQYF.

The DNA for the CDR3 is TGTGCCAGCAGCGCGGGACAGGGGCGCTCACCCCTCCACTTT. Encoded protein: CASSAGQGRSPLHF. The rearrangement links TRBV9 to TRBJ1-6; 10 positions match TRBD1. The CDR3 is made up of 14 amino acids. Trimming took 3 bases from V and 10 from J; bases not matched to a gene: 4. Germline CDR1 SGDLS, CDR2 YYNGEE. The variable domain in full, completed from reference TRBV9 and TRBJ1-6, reads DSGVTQTPKHLITATGQRVTLRCSPRSGDLSVYWYQQSLDQGLQFLIQYYNGEERAKGNILERFSAQQFPDLHSELNLSSLELGDSALYFCASSAGQGRSPLHFGNGTRLTVT.

The chain couples TRBV6-5 to TRBJ1-1; 7 bases map to TRBD1. CDR1 is MNHEY and CDR2 is SVGAGI in the germline V gene. The CDR3 is 14 amino acids. V trimming: 2 bases; J trimming: 7 bases; junction bases outside the gene matches: 7. CDR3 coding DNA: TGTGCCAGCAGTTACGCCTCCGGGACAGATGAAGCTTTCTTT. Translating gives CASSYASGTDEAFF.

CDR3 sequence (DNA): TGTGCCAGCAGCCTCAGCGGGGGGAACACCGGGGAGCTGTTTTTT. This gives the protein CASSLSGGNTGELFF. The chain has TRBV7-2 and TRBJ2-2; 8 bases agree with TRBD2. Per germline, CDR1 SGHTA and CDR2 FQGNSA. Trimming at V came to 5 bases and at J to 1 base, leaving 3 bases not matched to a gene. This CDR3 is built from 15 residues.

This rearrangement joins TRBV7-9 to TRBJ2-7; unclear D gene. V was trimmed by 5 bases and J by 2 bases, leaving 13 bases between them. The germline V gene encodes CDR1 SEHNR and CDR2 FQNEAQ (reference sequence). The CDR3 is 14 residues long. The CDR3 reads CASSPDSEPYEQYF. The CDR3 coding sequence is TGTGCCAGCAGCCCCGACTCAGAACCCTACGAGCAGTACTTC.

This clone was counted a few times. CDR3 sequence: CASRSKVTENTGELFF. CDR3 coding DNA: TGTGCCAGCAGGAGTAAGGTGACAGAAAACACCGGGGAGCTGTTTTTT. This chain connects TRBV5-6 to TRBJ2-2, with a possible D match to TRBD1 (5 bases). Per the germline V gene, CDR1 is SGHDT and CDR2 is YYEEEE. V shed 5 bases and J shed 2 bases, with 16 bases lying between them. The CDR3 loop spans 16 amino acids.

The V gene is TRBV19, the J gene TRBJ2-7, with a tentative D call TRBD2 (5 bases). Per germline, CDR1 LNHDA and CDR2 SQIVND (reference sequence). The CDR3 runs to 15 residues. Trimming shortened V by 4 bases and J by 0 bases, and 13 bases separated the two germline ends. The CDR3 spells CASSRKGALSYEQYF. CDR3 bases: TGTGCCAGTAGTAGAAAGGGAGCCCTCTCCTACGAGCAGTACTTC.

The J gene is TRBJ1-1, the V gene TRBV5-1; 11 bases are a match to TRBD1. The germline gives CDR1 SGHRS, CDR2 YFSETQ. V dropped 4 bases and J dropped 4; count of bases not matched to a gene: 9. The CDR3 covers 16 residues. This CDR3 reads CASSHGQGARSTEAFF. CDR3 coding DNA: TGCGCCAGCAGCCATGGACAGGGGGCTCGGAGCACTGAAGCTTTCTTT.